Following are 14 T cell receptor beta chains from one sample sequenced in a study of blood T cell repertoires in COVID-19. Here immunoSEQ multiplex PCR was the method, and the copy in TCRdb shows in-frame clones only, minus some. The sample has 200,000 to 300,000 clones; around nine tenths are singletons. Sequenced input: PBMCs or T cells enriched from blood (not recorded which). The origin of the receptors is a woman aged 18-30 years who had recovered from COVID-19.

The chain links TRBV18 to TRBJ1-6, with 11 positions matching TRBD1. This CDR3 has 16 amino acids. The V gene end was trimmed by 3 bases and the J gene end by 9 bases; junction bases not matched to a gene: 7. Germline CDR1 reads KGHSH; CDR2 reads LQKENI. In nucleotides, the CDR3 is TGTGCCAGCTCACCCACCGGGACAGGGGGAATTTCACCCCTCCACTTT. It specifies CASSPTGTGGISPLHF. The full variable domain, with the rest looked up from reference TRBV18 and TRBJ1-6, is NAGVMQNPRHLVRRRGQEARLRCSPMKGHSHVYWYRQLPEEGLKFMVYLQKENIIDESGMPKERFSAEFPKEGPSILRIQQVVRGDSAAYFCASSPTGTGGISPLHFGNGTRLTVT.

The V call is TRBV7-9, the J call TRBJ1-3, with D maybe TRBD1 (6 bases). The V and J ends lost 6 bases and 4 bases respectively, with 16 bases between them. The CDR3 extends over 15 amino acids. The germline V gene encodes CDR1 SEHNR and CDR2 FQNEAQ (reference sequence). The CDR3 sequence is CASSWDTDLGNTIYF. CDR3 DNA sequence: TGTGCCAGCAGTTGGGACACCGATTTAGGAAACACCATATATTTT.

The chain links TRBV6-5 to TRBJ1-1; weak D call: TRBD1 (6 bases). V was pared by 4 bases and J by 4 bases, with 13 bases between. This CDR3 region has 14 residues. The V gene's germline CDR1 is MNHEY and CDR2 SVGAGI. The CDR3 DNA sequence: TGTGCCAGCAGTTTAACGGCGACAGGCACTGAAGCTTTCTTT. Its translation: CASSLTATGTEAFF.

V and J are TRBV28 and TRBJ2-7; TRBD1 matches at 8 bases. The junction had 7 bases not matched to a gene; V was cut back by 5 bases and J by 1 base. The CDR3 totals 15 residues. Per germline, CDR1 MDHEN and CDR2 SYDVKM. The CDR3 region has the DNA TGTGCCAGCAGTCAACCCGGGACAGGTTCCTACGAGCAGTACTTC. Amino acids: CASSQPGTGSYEQYF. The variable domain in full, completed from reference TRBV28 and TRBJ2-7, reads DVKVTQSSRYLVKRTGEKVFLECVQDMDHENMFWYRQDPGLGLRLIYFSYDVKMKEKGDIPEGYSVSREKKERFSLILESASTNQTSMYLCASSQPGTGSYEQYFGPGTRLTVT.

V usage is TRBV6-2 or TRBV6-3 and J usage is TRBJ1-2; maybe TRBD1 (5 bases). CDR1 is MNHEY and CDR2 is SVGEGT in the germline V gene. The CDR3 runs to 13 residues. V lost 4 bases and J 8 bases, leaving 14 bases between the germline ends. The CDR3 sequence is CASSSTGFGGYTF. The CDR3 DNA reads TGTGCCAGCAGTTCTACAGGATTCGGGGGCTACACCTTC.

The chain has TRBV7-2 and TRBJ1-5; 7 positions agree with TRBD1. The CDR3 extends over 13 amino acids. Germline CDR1 reads SGHTA; CDR2 reads FQGNSA. After removal of 4 bases from V and 14 bases from J, the junction contained 11 bases not matched to a gene. CDR3 sequence reads: CASSSEPGQLKHF. As DNA, the CDR3 is TGTGCCAGCAGCTCTGAACCGGGACAGCTCAAGCATTTT.

This chain links TRBV6-1 with TRBJ1-1; perhaps TRBD1 as D (5 bases). V lost 3 bases, J lost 4 bases, and 15 bases lay in between. The CDR3 is made up of 15 amino acids. Germline V gene lookup returns CDR1 MNHNS and CDR2 SASEGT. In nucleotides, the CDR3 is TGTGCCAGCAGTGATAGTGGGACTAAGGCCACTGAAGCTTTCTTT. Encoded protein: CASSDSGTKATEAFF.

This rearrangement joins TRBV5-5 to TRBJ1-6; D possibly corresponds to TRBD1 (6 bases). The germline V gene has CDR1 SGHKS and CDR2 YYEKEE (reference sequence). This CDR3 spans 16 amino acids. V shed 2 bases and J shed 5 bases, with 14 bases lying between them. The CDR3 loop reads CASSFFRGFDNSPLHF. The DNA of the CDR3 is TGTGCCAGCAGCTTTTTTAGGGGGTTCGATAATTCACCCCTCCACTTT.

The V gene is TRBV15, the J gene TRBJ1-2; D is possibly TRBD1 (6 bases). Germline CDR1 reads LNHNV; CDR2 reads YYDKDF (reference sequence). The V gene lost 1 base and the J gene lost 2 bases, with 11 bases spanning the gap. The CDR3 runs to 15 residues. The CDR3 loop reads CATSRGAGANYGYTF. The CDR3 DNA is TGTGCCACCAGCAGAGGAGCGGGGGCGAACTATGGCTACACCTTC. Looking up the rest from reference TRBV15 and TRBJ1-2 gives the full variable domain: DAMVIQNPRYQVTQFGKPVTLSCSQTLNHNVMYWYQQKSSQAPKLLFHYYDKDFNNEADTPDNFQSRRPNTSFCFLDIRSPGLGDTAMYLCATSRGAGANYGYTFGSGTRLTVV.

This chain uses TRBV5-1 with TRBJ2-7, with TRBD2 matching over 8 bases. Looked up from germline, CDR1 is SGHRS and CDR2 is YFSETQ. CDR3 size: 15 residues. V trimming: 5 bases; J trimming: 3 bases; junction bases outside the gene matches: 10. The CDR3 DNA sequence: TGCGCCAGCAGACTCGAGATAGCGGGGAACTACGAGCAGTACTTC. This gives the protein CASRLEIAGNYEQYF.

The J gene is TRBJ1-3, the V gene TRBV3-1 (or the pseudogene TRBV3-2); D remains ambiguous. The CDR3 covers 20 residues. V lost 0 bases and J lost 1, with 22 bases in between. The germline gives CDR1 LGHDT, CDR2 YNNKEL (reference sequence). The CDR3, as DNA: TGTGCCAGCAGCCAAGATCCGCAAGGGCCCCCTCAGCGGTCTGGAAACACCATATATTTT. Translation gives CASSQDPQGPPQRSGNTIYF.

The chain has TRBV10-1 and TRBJ2-7; TRBD1 aligns across 11 bases. The germline gives CDR1 WNHNN, CDR2 SYGVQD (reference sequence). The CDR3 contains 15 residues. Trimming removed 5 bases from V and 0 bases from J; junction bases left unmatched: 3. CDR3 bases: TGCGCCAGCAGTTCCGGACAGGGGGCCTCCTACGAGCAGTACTTC. Translating it yields CASSSGQGASYEQYF.

V gene TRBV10-3 combines with J gene TRBJ2-3, with 9 positions matching TRBD2. The CDR3 has 15 amino acids. Germline assignment: CDR1 ENHRY and CDR2 SYGVKD. The ends lost 4 bases at V and 5 bases at J; junction bases unmatched: 7. The CDR3 nucleotides are TGTGCCATCAGTGGCTTTAGCGGGAGAGGAGATACGCAGTATTTT. This encodes CAISGFSGRGDTQYF.

The chain recombines TRBV2 with TRBJ2-7, with D maybe TRBD1 (6 bases). The germline CDR1 and CDR2 sequences are SNHLY and FYNNEI. The length of the CDR3 is 14 residues. Deletions cut 6 bases from V and 2 bases from J, with 14 bases between. The CDR3 DNA reads as TGTGCCAGCAGCAAACCGCAGGGGCCCTACGAGCAGTACTTC. Amino acid sequence: CASSKPQGPYEQYF.